This record covers a single TCR beta chain. What it binds is not known. Each patient's relapse followed autologous stem cell transplantation, and brentuximab vedotin exposure varied. This specimen belongs to a study of PD-1 blockade in classical Hodgkin lymphoma. Regarding the study as a whole: Any patient who commenced nivolumab under 1 year after ASCT was excluded. Significant TCR diversity gains by C4D1 occurred in CD4+ but not CD8+ cells.

Generated by immunoSEQ multiplex PCR, the TCRdb table keeps only in-frame clones and is missing some. The sample has around 25,000 clones, more than 75% seen once. The CDR3 is 15 amino acids. Germline lookup yields CDR1 LGHNA and CDR2 YNFKEQ. Trimming shortened V by 1 base and J by 6 bases, and 15 bases separated the two germline ends. This chain joins TRBV4-2 and TRBJ1-2; maybe TRBD1 (5 bases). The specimen was peripheral blood mononuclear cells (PBMCs), collected before the second cycle of nivolumab. The sequence derives from a human donor with classical Hodgkin lymphoma. This CDR3 is CASSQGSLGQDGYTF. As DNA, the CDR3 is TGTGCCAGCAGCCAAGGGTCGCTGGGGCAGGATGGCTACACCTTC.